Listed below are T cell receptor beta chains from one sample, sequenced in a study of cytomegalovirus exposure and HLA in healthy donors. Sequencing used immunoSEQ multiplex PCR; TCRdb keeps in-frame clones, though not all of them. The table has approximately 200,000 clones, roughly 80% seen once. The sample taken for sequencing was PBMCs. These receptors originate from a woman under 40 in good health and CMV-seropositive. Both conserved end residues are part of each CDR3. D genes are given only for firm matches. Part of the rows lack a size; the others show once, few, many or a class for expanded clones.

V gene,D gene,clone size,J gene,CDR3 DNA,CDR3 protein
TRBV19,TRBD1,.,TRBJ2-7,TGTGCCAGTAGTATCCCGGGACAGGGGATCCTCGAGCAGTACTTC,CASSIPGQGILEQYF
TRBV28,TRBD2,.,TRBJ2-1,TGTGCCAGCAGTTTTTTAGCGGGAGAGTACAATGAGCAGTTCTTC,CASSFLAGEYNEQFF
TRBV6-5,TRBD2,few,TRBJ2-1,TGTGCCAGCAGTTATGGTGCGGGGGGCGGCAATGAGCAGTTCTTC,CASSYGAGGGNEQFF
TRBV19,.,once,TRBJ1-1,TGTGCCAGTAGGGGGCCGGGACGGCGGGAAGACACTGAAGCTTTCTTT,CASRGPGRREDTEAFF
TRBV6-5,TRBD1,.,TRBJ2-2,TGTGCCAGCAATTACTTAGGACAGGTGAACACCGGGGAGCTGTTTTTT,CASNYLGQVNTGELFF
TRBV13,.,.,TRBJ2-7,TGTGCCAGCAGCTTCCTATCTCTGGGAGGAGTTTCCTACGAGCAGTACTTC,CASSFLSLGGVSYEQYF
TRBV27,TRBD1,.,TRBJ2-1,TGTGCCAGCAGACCTGTTGGACAGGGTTTGAGTGAGCAGTTCTTC,CASRPVGQGLSEQFF
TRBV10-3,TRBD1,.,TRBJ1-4,TGTGCCACAGGGACAGGGATCGGGGAAAAACTGTTTTTT,CATGTGIGEKLFF
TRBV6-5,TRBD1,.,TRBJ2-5,TGTGCCAGCGGCCGGGACAGGGGAGAGACCCAGTACTTC,CASGRDRGETQYF
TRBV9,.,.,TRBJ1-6,TGTGCCAGCAGCAGGTTGGGGAGCTCCTATAATTCACCCCTCCACTTT,CASSRLGSSYNSPLHF
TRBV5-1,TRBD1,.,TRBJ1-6,TGCGCCAGCAGCTTAGGGGGCGATGCACCCCTCCACTTT,CASSLGGDAPLHF
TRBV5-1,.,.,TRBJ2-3,TGCGCCAGCAGCTTGGCCAGGGGCACAGATACGCAGTATTTT,CASSLARGTDTQYF
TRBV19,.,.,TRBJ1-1,TGTGCCAGTAGTGAGCTTGTAAACACTGAAGCTTTCTTT,CASSELVNTEAFF
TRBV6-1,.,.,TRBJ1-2,TGTGCCAGCAGTGAAATGGGCTGGGGCTACACCTTC,CASSEMGWGYTF
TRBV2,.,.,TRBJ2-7,TGTGCCAGCAGTGAGGGTCCGGCAGGGAGGCACGAGCAGTACTTC,CASSEGPAGRHEQYF
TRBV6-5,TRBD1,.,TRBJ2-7,TGTGCCAGCAGTTACGACAGGGTTGGCGAGCAGTACTTC,CASSYDRVGEQYF
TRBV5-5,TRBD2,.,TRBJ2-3,TGTGCCAGCACCCTTGGGATGCGGGGGAGCACAGATACGCAGTATTTT,CASTLGMRGSTDTQYF
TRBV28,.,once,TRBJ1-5,TGTGCCAGCAGTGGGGCAGGGCAAGGGGGTCAGCCCCAGCATTTT,CASSGAGQGGQPQHF
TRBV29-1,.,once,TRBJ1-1,TGCAGCGTTGACTGGGGAGGGCAGCCCTATATGAACACTGAAGCTTTCTTT,CSVDWGGQPYMNTEAFF
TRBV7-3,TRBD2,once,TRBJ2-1,TGTGCCAGCAGCTTATTAAGCGGGACCGCCGGTGAGCAGTTCTTC,CASSLLSGTAGEQFF
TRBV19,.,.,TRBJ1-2,TGTGCCAGTAAACGCCCCAATCGGGATGGCTACACCTTC,CASKRPNRDGYTF
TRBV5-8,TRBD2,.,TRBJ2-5,TGTGCCAGCAGCTTGGGAGCGGGGGGGCCAGAGACCCAGTACTTC,CASSLGAGGPETQYF
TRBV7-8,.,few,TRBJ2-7,TGTGCCAGCAGCTTTCAACCTGGGCCACCAGCAGACTACGAGCAGTACTTC,CASSFQPGPPADYEQYF
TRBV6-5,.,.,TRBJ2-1,TGTGCCAGCAGCCACCGACTATCTTTTTACAATGAGCAGTTCTTC,CASSHRLSFYNEQFF
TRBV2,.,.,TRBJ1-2,TGTGCCAGCAGTGAACCGTTGGCCTTAAATGGCTACACCTTC,CASSEPLALNGYTF
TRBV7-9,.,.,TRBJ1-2,TGTGCCAGCAGCCCCACGTCCGGGACAAAGAGCGGCTACACCTTC,CASSPTSGTKSGYTF
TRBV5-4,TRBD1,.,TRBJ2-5,TGTGCCAGCAGCGAACCGGGACAGCAAGAGACCCAGTACTTC,CASSEPGQQETQYF
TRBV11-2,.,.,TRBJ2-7,TGTGCCAGCAGCTTTCTTGCCTCCCGGAGCTCCTACGAGCAGTACTTC,CASSFLASRSSYEQYF
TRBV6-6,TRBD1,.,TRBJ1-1,TGTGCCAGCAGTGGGACAGGGATGAACACTGAAGCTTTCTTT,CASSGTGMNTEAFF
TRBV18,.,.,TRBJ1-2,TGTGCCAGCTCACCGATACAGGGAGCTTACGGCTATGGCTACACCTTC,CASSPIQGAYGYGYTF
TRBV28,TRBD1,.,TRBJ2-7,TGTGCCAGCAGTTTTAGGGTCAGGGGGCTTGAGCAGTACTTC,CASSFRVRGLEQYF
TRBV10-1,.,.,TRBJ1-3,TGCGCCACAACGACGGGGACTGGAAACACCATATATTTT,CATTTGTGNTIYF
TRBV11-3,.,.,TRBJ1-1,TGTGCCAGCAGCCCCGCAGGGGAAGCTGAAGCTTTCTTT,CASSPAGEAEAFF
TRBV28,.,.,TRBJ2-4,TGTGCCAGCAGTTTATACAGGGACATTCAGTACTTC,CASSLYRDIQYF
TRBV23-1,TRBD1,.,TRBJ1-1,TGCGCCAGCAGTCCGGACAGGGTGAACACTGAAGCTTTCTTT,CASSPDRVNTEAFF
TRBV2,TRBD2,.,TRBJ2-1,TGTGCCAGCCAGAGTAGCGGGAGGTCCTACAATGAGCAGTTCTTC,CASQSSGRSYNEQFF
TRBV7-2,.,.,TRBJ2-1,TGTGCCAGCAGCTTAGCAGGGCGGGTCGGCGATGAGCAGTTCTTC,CASSLAGRVGDEQFF
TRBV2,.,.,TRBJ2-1,TGTGCCAGCAGTGGGACTACATCCTACAATGAGCAGTTCTTC,CASSGTTSYNEQFF
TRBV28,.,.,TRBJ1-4,TGTGCCAGCAGCCCCGTTTCTGCGGGGGTAGGGTCTAATGAAAAACTGTTTTTT,CASSPVSAGVGSNEKLFF
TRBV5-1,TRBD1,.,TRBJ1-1,TGCGCCAGCAGCTTGGCAATGACAGGGGGATGGACTGAAGCTTTCTTT,CASSLAMTGGWTEAFF
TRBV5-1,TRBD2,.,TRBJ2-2,TGCGCCAGCAGCTTGGGACTAGCGATTCTTAACACCGGGGAGCTGTTTTTT,CASSLGLAILNTGELFF
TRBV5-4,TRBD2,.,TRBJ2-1,TGTGCCAGCAGCCTTAGCGGGGGGGCCTCCTACAATGAGCAGTTCTTC,CASSLSGGASYNEQFF
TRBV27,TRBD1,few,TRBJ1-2,TGTGCCAGCAGTCCTGACAGGGCCTATGGCTACACCTTC,CASSPDRAYGYTF
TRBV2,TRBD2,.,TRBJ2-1,TGTGCCAGCAACCGGGATTTGGGGGGGAATGAGCAGTTCTTC,CASNRDLGGNEQFF
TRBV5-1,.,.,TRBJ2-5,TGCGCCAGCAGCTTTGAATCAGGGGCCTCAAGGGTGACCCAGTACTTC,CASSFESGASRVTQYF
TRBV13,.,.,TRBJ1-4,TGTGCCAGCAGCCTTACAGGGCGGGGGGAAAAACTGTTTTTT,CASSLTGRGEKLFF
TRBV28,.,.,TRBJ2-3,TGTGCCAGCGATAGGCGGGGGCGCACAGATACGCAGTATTTT,CASDRRGRTDTQYF
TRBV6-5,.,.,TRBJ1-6,TGTGCCAGCAGCGGCGGGGGGAATAATTCACCCCTCCACTTT,CASSGGGNNSPLHF
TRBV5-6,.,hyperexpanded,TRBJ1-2,TGTGCCAGCAGCTTGGAATCAGGGTGGTATATGGCTAACTATGGCTACACCTTC,CASSLESGWYMANYGYTF
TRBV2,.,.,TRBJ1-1,TGTGCCAGCACATCTAGCAGTGAAGCTTTCTTT,CASTSSSEAFF
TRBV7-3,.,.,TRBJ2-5,TGTGCCAGCAGCTTATGGGGGGGCCTAAGGGGGGCCCAAGAGACCCAGTACTTC,CASSLWGGLRGAQETQYF